These T cell receptor beta chains were read from a single sample in a study of shared clonotypes between healthy human individuals. Measured with immunoSEQ multiplex PCR; TCRdb has only the in-frame clones, and not every one. The data show over a million clones, with roughly 96% seen just once and roughly 1.2% held by the top ten. The sample was naive CD4+ T cells sorted from blood. These receptors originate from a man younger than 45 in good health. Both conserved end residues are part of each CDR3. The order of the fields is V gene, D gene, clone size, CDR3 length, J gene, CDR3 protein, CDR3 DNA. D genes are given only for firm matches. Where a row states a size, it is once, few, many or the class of an expanded clone; other rows omit it.

>TRBV7-8|TRBD1|-|14|TRBJ2-5
CASSSGTEQETQYF
TGTGCCAGCAGCTCCGGGACAGAGCAAGAGACCCAGTACTTC
>TRBV5-4|-|-|13|TRBJ2-3
CASRGLRTDTQYF
TGTGCCAGCAGGGGCCTCCGCACAGATACGCAGTATTTT
>TRBV6-1|-|-|14|TRBJ2-3
CASSEQGFTDTQYF
TGTGCCAGCAGTGAACAGGGTTTCACAGATACGCAGTATTTT
>TRBV11-3|-|-|13|TRBJ2-5
CASSAGREETQYF
TGTGCCAGCAGCGCCGGGCGGGAAGAGACCCAGTACTTC
>TRBV18|-|-|14|TRBJ2-7
CASSPRQSSYEQYF
TGTGCCAGCTCACCAAGGCAGAGCTCCTACGAGCAGTACTTC
>TRBV5-1|TRBD1|-|15|TRBJ1-1
CASSERDRRNTEAFF
TGCGCCAGCAGCGAAAGGGACAGGCGAAACACTGAAGCTTTCTTT
>TRBV27|TRBD1|once|15|TRBJ2-3
CASSPRQGATDTQYF
TGTGCCAGCAGTCCACGACAGGGGGCCACAGATACGCAGTATTTT
>TRBV11-2|-|-|14|TRBJ1-2
CASSLVFANYGYTF
TGTGCCAGCAGCTTAGTTTTTGCTAACTATGGCTACACCTTC
>TRBV5-5|TRBD1|-|15|TRBJ2-7
CASSLAGTGEYEQYF
TGTGCCAGCAGCTTGGCGGGGACAGGGGAATACGAGCAGTACTTC
>TRBV28|-|-|13|TRBJ2-7
CASSSGATYEQYF
TGTGCCAGCAGTTCCGGAGCAACCTACGAGCAGTACTTC
>TRBV5-6|-|-|17|TRBJ2-7
CASSLRPTGRYSYEQYF
TGTGCCAGCAGCTTGCGCCCCACAGGGCGTTACTCCTACGAGCAGTACTTC
>TRBV5-1|TRBD1|-|14|TRBJ1-1
CASSLARGLAEAFF
TGCGCCAGCAGCTTGGCCAGGGGGCTCGCTGAAGCTTTCTTT
>TRBV5-1|-|-|18|TRBJ1-2
CASSLWGGDGRSNYGYTF
TGCGCCAGCAGCTTGTGGGGAGGGGATGGCAGATCTAACTATGGCTACACCTTC
>TRBV19|-|-|15|TRBJ1-5
CASSYSGQPNQPQHF
TGTGCCAGTAGCTACTCCGGACAGCCGAATCAGCCCCAGCATTTT
>TRBV5-1|-|-|14|TRBJ2-7
CASSFQVGMSEQYF
TGCGCCAGCAGCTTCCAGGTGGGGATGAGCGAGCAGTACTTC
>TRBV29-1|TRBD2|-|14|TRBJ2-5
CSVRGVRPFETQYF
TGCAGCGTTCGGGGGGTTCGACCCTTCGAGACCCAGTACTTC
>TRBV5-1|TRBD2|once|18|TRBJ2-1
CASTDRPLLAFSDNEQFF
TGCGCCAGCACCGATCGCCCCCTACTAGCGTTTTCGGACAATGAGCAGTTCTTC
>TRBV18|-|-|15|TRBJ2-3
CASSPVPGLTDTQYF
TGTGCCAGCTCACCAGTTCCAGGGCTCACAGATACGCAGTATTTT
>TRBV19|-|once|16|TRBJ2-2
CASSIPRGMNTGELFF
TGTGCCAGTAGTATTCCTAGAGGTATGAACACCGGGGAGCTGTTTTTT
>TRBV30|-|-|13|TRBJ2-2
CAWSVSATGELFF
TGTGCCTGGAGTGTCAGCGCCACCGGGGAGCTGTTTTTT
>TRBV7-9|-|-|14|TRBJ2-7
CASSLDGSLYEQYF
TGTGCCAGCAGCTTAGACGGGAGTCTTTACGAGCAGTACTTC
>TRBV28|TRBD2|-|15|TRBJ2-3
CASSSSSGRTDTQYF
TGTGCCAGCAGTTCCTCTAGCGGGAGAACAGATACGCAGTATTTT
>TRBV28|-|-|13|TRBJ2-3
CASSLHLVDTQYF
TGTGCCAGCAGTTTGCACTTAGTGGATACGCAGTATTTT
>TRBV7-2|TRBD2|-|18|TRBJ2-2
CASSLGTSGRSKTGELFF
TGTGCCAGCAGCTTAGGGACTAGCGGGAGGTCGAAAACCGGGGAGCTGTTTTTT
>TRBV10-1|TRBD1|-|14|TRBJ2-2
CASRAGTGAGELFF
TGCGCCAGCAGAGCCGGGACAGGGGCCGGGGAGCTGTTTTTT
>TRBV2|-|once|13|TRBJ1-3
CASSERGPNTIYF
TGTGCCAGCAGTGAACGAGGGCCGAACACCATATATTTT
>TRBV9|-|-|15|TRBJ1-1
CASSVNPSGGTEAFF
TGTGCCAGCAGCGTAAATCCCTCGGGAGGCACTGAAGCTTTCTTT
>TRBV28|-|-|13|TRBJ1-5
CASSFRGSQPQHF
TGTGCCAGCAGTTTTCGGGGGAGTCAGCCCCAGCATTTT
>TRBV21-1|-|once|13|TRBJ2-7
CANRQESSYEQYF
TGTGCCAACAGACAGGAGAGCTCCTACGAGCAGTACTTC
>TRBV6-6|TRBD2|-|13|TRBJ2-5
CASSPSGEETQYF
TGTGCCAGCAGTCCTAGCGGAGAAGAGACCCAGTACTTC
>TRBV5-1|TRBD1|once|14|TRBJ2-1
CASSLMTGSHEQFF
TGCGCCAGCAGCCTGATGACAGGGAGCCATGAGCAGTTCTTC
>TRBV25-1|-|-|13|TRBJ1-3
CASSKDLGNTIYF
TGTGCCAGCAGTAAAGACCTCGGAAACACCATATATTTT
>TRBV18|-|-|13|TRBJ2-7
CASSPGGRYEQYF
TGTGCCAGCTCACCGGGGGGAAGGTACGAGCAGTACTTC
>TRBV29-1|TRBD1|-|13|TRBJ1-1
CSAAQGGGTEAFF
TGCAGCGCTGCGCAGGGGGGGGGAACTGAAGCTTTCTTT
>TRBV5-1|TRBD2|-|19|TRBJ2-2
CASSYIQLAGVRGTGELFF
TGCGCCAGCAGCTACATCCAACTAGCGGGAGTGCGTGGCACCGGGGAGCTGTTTTTT
>TRBV5-4|-|-|15|TRBJ2-1
CASSFRISSYNEQFF
TGTGCCAGCAGCTTCCGCATTAGCTCCTACAATGAGCAGTTCTTC
>TRBV7-2|-|-|13|TRBJ1-1
CASSSITGTEAFF
TGTGCCAGCAGCTCAATTACGGGCACTGAAGCTTTCTTT
>TRBV6-1|TRBD1|-|13|TRBJ2-7
CASKGQGAHEQYF
TGTGCCAGCAAGGGACAGGGGGCGCATGAGCAGTACTTC
>TRBV5-1|-|-|14|TRBJ2-3
CASSLTGVTDTQYF
TGCGCCAGCAGCTTGACGGGAGTCACAGATACGCAGTATTTT
>TRBV18|-|-|16|TRBJ1-1
CASSPKDSRGNTEAFF
TGTGCCAGCTCACCCAAGGACTCCCGGGGGAACACTGAAGCTTTCTTT
>TRBV4-2|-|-|14|TRBJ1-1
CASSQALYGPEAFF
TGTGCCAGCAGCCAAGCCTTATATGGACCTGAAGCTTTCTTT
>TRBV2|-|-|11|TRBJ2-5
CASRASETQYF
TGTGCCAGCAGGGCATCAGAGACCCAGTACTTC
>TRBV4-1|-|-|15|TRBJ2-5
CASSQRGWVQETQYF
TGCGCCAGCAGCCAGAGGGGATGGGTCCAAGAGACCCAGTACTTC
>TRBV9|TRBD2|-|15|TRBJ2-1
CASSVASGSINEQFF
TGTGCCAGCAGCGTTGCTAGCGGGAGTATCAATGAGCAGTTCTTC
>TRBV5-6|TRBD2|-|16|TRBJ2-3
CASSLTGGLDTDTQYF
TGTGCCAGCAGCTTGACGGGGGGACTCGATACAGATACGCAGTATTTT
>TRBV5-1|TRBD2|-|15|TRBJ2-2
CASSLTSGHTGELFF
TGCGCCAGCAGCTTGACTAGCGGCCACACCGGGGAGCTGTTTTTT
>TRBV2|-|-|12|TRBJ1-4
CASSEESEKLFF
TGTGCCAGCAGTGAAGAGAGTGAAAAACTGTTTTTT
>TRBV15|-|-|15|TRBJ1-5
CATSRDRGEQQPQHF
TGTGCCACCAGCAGAGATCGGGGGGAACAGCAGCCCCAGCATTTT
>TRBV2|-|-|12|TRBJ1-4
CASTSNPGKLFF
TGTGCCAGCACCTCAAATCCAGGAAAACTGTTTTTT
>TRBV28|TRBD2|-|16|TRBJ2-2
CASSLPGLAGGGELFF
TGTGCCAGCAGCCTCCCGGGACTAGCGGGAGGGGGGGAGCTGTTTTTT
>TRBV2|-|-|15|TRBJ2-5
CASSPLQGSAETQYF
TGTGCCAGCAGTCCACTCCAGGGGAGTGCGGAGACCCAGTACTTC
>TRBV7-6|-|-|15|TRBJ1-3
CASSAGPGPGNTIYF
TGTGCCAGCAGCGCGGGACCCGGACCTGGAAACACCATATATTTT
>TRBV18|TRBD2|-|15|TRBJ2-3
CASSRREGLAGTQYF
TGTGCCAGCTCACGTCGGGAGGGCCTGGCAGGTACGCAGTATTTT
>TRBV9|-|once|12|TRBJ2-1
CASSGRLNEQFF
TGTGCCAGCAGCGGGAGGTTAAATGAGCAGTTCTTC
>TRBV21-1|-|-|16|TRBJ2-2
CAFLGFPKWNTGELFF
TGTGCCTTTCTCGGTTTCCCCAAATGGAACACCGGGGAGCTGTTTTTT
>TRBV6-6|-|once|14|TRBJ2-7
CASSPQSGSYEQYF
TGTGCCAGCAGTCCACAGAGCGGCTCCTACGAGCAGTACTTC
>TRBV11-3|-|-|16|TRBJ2-1
CASTQGGGRDYNEQFF
TGTGCCAGCACCCAAGGGGGGGGAAGGGACTACAATGAGCAGTTCTTC